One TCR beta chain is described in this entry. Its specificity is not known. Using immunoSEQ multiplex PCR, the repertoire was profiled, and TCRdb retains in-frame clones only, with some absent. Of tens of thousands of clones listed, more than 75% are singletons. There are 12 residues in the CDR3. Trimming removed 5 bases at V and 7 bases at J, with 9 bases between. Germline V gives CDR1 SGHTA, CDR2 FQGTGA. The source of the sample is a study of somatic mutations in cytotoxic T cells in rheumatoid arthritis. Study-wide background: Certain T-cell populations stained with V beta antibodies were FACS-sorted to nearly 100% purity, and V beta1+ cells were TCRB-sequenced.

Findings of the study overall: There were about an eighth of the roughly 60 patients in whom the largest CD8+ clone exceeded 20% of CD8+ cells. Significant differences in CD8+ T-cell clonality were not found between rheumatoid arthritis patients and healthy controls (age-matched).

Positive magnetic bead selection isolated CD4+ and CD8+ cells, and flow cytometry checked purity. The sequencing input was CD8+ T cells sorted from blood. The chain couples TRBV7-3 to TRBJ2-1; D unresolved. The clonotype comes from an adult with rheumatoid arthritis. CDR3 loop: CASSLFGNEQFF. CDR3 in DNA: TGTGCCAGCAGCCTGTTCGGGAATGAGCAGTTCTTC.